A single sample gave rise to the 20 T cell receptor beta chains below, sequenced in a study of shared clonotypes between healthy human individuals. Data came from immunoSEQ multiplex PCR; TCRdb stores just in-frame clones and leaves some out. The sample lists over a million clones, approximately 80% occurring once. Sequenced: memory CD4+ T cells from PBMCs. Subset described: CD45RA-negative fraction. These receptors were taken from a man aged 18 to 30 in good health. Some clones in this sample may be carry-over from other donors' samples.

The chain carries TRBV5-4 and TRBJ2-7; D is uncertain. Per germline, CDR1 SGHNT and CDR2 YYREEE (reference sequence). The germline V and J ends were trimmed by 4 bases and 3 bases, with 14 bases remaining between them. This CDR3 region has 14 residues. The CDR3 sequence: CASSPRVGIYEQYF. As DNA, the CDR3 is TGTGCCAGCAGCCCCCGGGTTGGGATCTACGAGCAGTACTTC.

This clone was counted between two and nine times. The chain employs TRBV29-1 and TRBJ1-1; a possible D gene is TRBD1 (5 bases). CDR3 length equals 13 residues. CDR1 is SQVTM and CDR2 is ANQGSEA in the germline V gene. V was shortened by 7 bases and J by 0 bases, with 12 bases between the two germline ends. The CDR3 DNA follows: TGCAGCGGACAGAGGCCGATGAACACTGAAGCTTTCTTT. Translated, it gives CSGQRPMNTEAFF.

This clone has a handful of counts. The sample holds other DNA sequences that translate to the same CDR3. The chain links TRBV2 to TRBJ1-5; unclear D gene. The CDR3 has 14 amino acids. V dropped 4 bases and J dropped 0 bases, with 7 bases sitting between them. Germline V CDR1 and CDR2: SNHLY, FYNNEI. DNA for the CDR3: TGTGCCAGCAGTGTGGCCGGTAGCAATCAGCCCCAGCATTTT. It codes for CASSVAGSNQPQHF.

Turning to this clone: Other DNA variants within this sample encode the same CDR3. J is TRBJ2-3 and V is TRBV5-1; no clear D. Looked up from germline, CDR1 is SGHRS and CDR2 is YFSETQ. The CDR3 sequence is 14 residues long. V gave up 0 bases and J gave up 1 base, with 6 bases separating them. The CDR3 coding sequence is TGCGCCAGCAGCTTGGGGCCGGGCACAGATACGCAGTATTTT. It encodes CASSLGPGTDTQYF. The full variable domain, its missing parts supplied by reference TRBV5-1 and TRBJ2-3, is KAGVTQTPRYLIKTRGQQVTLSCSPISGHRSVSWYQQTPGQGLQFLFEYFSETQRNKGNFPGRFSGRQFSNSRSEMNVSTLELGDSALYLCASSLGPGTDTQYFGPGTRLTVL.

This chain joins TRBV11-2 and TRBJ2-1; 9 positions match TRBD1. With V trimmed by 4 bases and J by 7 bases, 2 bases remained unmatched. CDR3 length: 13 amino acids. Per the germline V gene, CDR1 is SGHAT and CDR2 is FQNNGV. CDR3 residues: CASSWDRANEQFF. CDR3 sequence (DNA): TGTGCCAGCAGCTGGGACAGGGCTAATGAGCAGTTCTTC. Full variable domain (missing parts from reference TRBV11-2 and TRBJ2-1): EAGVAQSPRYKIIEKRQSVAFWCNPISGHATLYWYQQILGQGPKLLIQFQNNGVVDDSQLPKDRFSAERLKGVDSTLKIQPAKLEDSAVYLCASSWDRANEQFFGPGTRLTVL.

V is TRBV30 and J is TRBJ2-6; perhaps TRBD1 as D (5 bases). V lost 3 bases to trimming and J lost 4 bases, with 10 bases between them. Germline CDR1 GTSNPN, CDR2 SVGIG (reference sequence). The CDR3 extends over 14 amino acids. The DNA of the CDR3 is TGTGCCTGGAGAAGGGGCCCCGGGGCCAACGTCCTGACTTTC. This gives the protein CAWRRGPGANVLTF.

The chain combines TRBV12-1 with TRBJ2-3; whether TRBD2, the table's D call, matches the DNA was not checked. TRBV12-1 is termed a pseudogene. The CDR3 consists of 17 residues. DNA of the CDR3: TGTGCCAGCAGCCCACCCAGGGGACTAGGCGGCCCAGATACGCAGTATTTT. This translates into CASSPPRGLGGPDTQYF.

With respect to this clone: A much larger clone sits a single nucleotide away, making a read error possible. Other DNA sequences from this sample encode an identical CDR3 as well. The chain employs TRBV30 and TRBJ2-7, with D unresolved. The CDR3 runs 12 residues. Germline-derived CDR1 and CDR2 are GTSNPN and SVGIG (reference sequence). CDR3 sequence reads: CAWSQDRYEQYF. In DNA, the CDR3 is TGCGCCTGGTCGCAGGACCGCTACGAGCAGTACTTC. Combining the CDR3 with reference TRBV30 and TRBJ2-7 gives the whole variable domain SQTIHQWPATLVQPVGSPLSLECTVEGTSNPNLYWYRQAAGRGLQLLFYSVGIGQISSEVPQNLSASRPQDRQFILSSKKLLLSDSGFYLCAWSQDRYEQYFGPGTRLTVT.

V is TRBV19 and J is TRBJ1-2, with 10 nucleotides matching TRBD1. The V and J ends lost 7 bases and 4 bases, in that order; junction bases with no gene match: 12. This CDR3 comprises 16 residues. Looked up from germline, CDR1 is LNHDA and CDR2 is SQIVND (reference sequence). For the CDR3, the DNA is TGTGCCAGTACCCGACCCCGGGACAGGGGCGGCTATGGCTACACCTTC. It translates to CASTRPRDRGGYGYTF.

The V call is TRBV7-6, the J call TRBJ2-5; 7 bases align to TRBD1. The CDR3 consists of 13 residues. V shed 4 bases, J shed 7 bases, and the junction held 6 bases outside the gene matches. Germline CDR1 reads SGHVS; CDR2 reads FNYEAQ. The CDR3 sequence is CASSSRQGSTQYF. In DNA, the CDR3 is TGTGCCAGCAGCTCCCGACAGGGTTCGACCCAGTACTTC.

The CDR3 region has the DNA TGTGCCATTTGCTCCCATTCCTACAATGAGCAGTTCTTC. It yields the protein CAICSHSYNEQFF. This chain uses TRBV28 with TRBJ2-1; unclear D gene. The ends were cut back, 10 bases at V and 1 base at J, with 11 bases in the middle. The germline CDR1 and CDR2 sequences are MDHEN and SYDVKM. CDR3 length: 13 amino acids.

The rearrangement joins TRBV6-1 to TRBJ2-2; 7 bases map to TRBD2. CDR3 size: 15 residues. Germline V gene data show CDR1 as MNHNS and CDR2 as SASEGT. The ends lost 6 bases at V and 7 bases at J; junction bases unmatched: 11. CDR3 sequence reads: CASRAAGMGGGELFF. The CDR3 DNA follows: TGTGCCAGCAGGGCAGCGGGAATGGGGGGCGGGGAGCTGTTTTTT.

The V call is TRBV5-4, the J call TRBJ1-2; D gene unclear. CDR3 length equals 12 residues. CDR1 is SGHNT and CDR2 is YYREEE in the germline V gene (reference sequence). Trimming stripped 3 bases from V and 8 bases from J, with 11 bases between. CDR3 in amino acids: CASSSGPIGYTF. CDR3 DNA sequence: TGTGCCAGCAGCTCCGGACCGATAGGCTACACCTTC.

This clone came up a few times. The chain uses TRBV29-1 and TRBJ1-1; D gene ambiguous. The CDR3 has 14 amino acids. Germline V gives CDR1 SQVTM, CDR2 ANQGSEA. The germline V and J ends were trimmed by 4 bases and 3 bases, with 15 bases remaining between them. The CDR3, as DNA: TGCAGCGTTGCCTTACAGCTGGAGGACACTGAAGCTTTCTTT. Translated, it gives CSVALQLEDTEAFF.

J is TRBJ2-6 and V is TRBV10-2; D is uncertain. Germline-derived CDR1 and CDR2 are WSHSY and SAAADI. This CDR3 has 14 amino acids. V was trimmed by 8 bases and J by 3 bases, leaving 11 bases between them. The CDR3 bases are TGCGCCAGCTTAGACCCGGGTGGGGCCAACGTCCTGACTTTC. It specifies CASLDPGGANVLTF.

The rearrangement links TRBV7-9 to TRBJ2-5; 10 nucleotides align to TRBD2. The germline CDR1 and CDR2 sequences are SEHNR and FQNEAQ (reference sequence). This CDR3 spans 17 amino acids. V gave up 7 bases and J gave up 3 bases; unmatched junction bases: 14. The CDR3 spells CASKEGVGLAGEETQYF. In DNA, the CDR3 is TGTGCCAGCAAAGAAGGGGTCGGTCTAGCGGGAGAAGAGACCCAGTACTTC.

CDR3: CASSPVPGGSDYGYTF. CDR3 nucleotides: TGTGCCAGCTCACCGGTCCCGGGGGGGTCGGACTATGGCTACACCTTC. This chain joins TRBV18 and TRBJ1-2, with D tentatively TRBD1 (5 bases). Germline V gives CDR1 KGHSH, CDR2 LQKENI. Trimming took 3 bases from V and 3 from J, leaving 17 bases between them. The CDR3 spans 16 residues. Supplemented by reference TRBV18 and TRBJ1-2, the full variable domain reads NAGVMQNPRHLVRRRGQEARLRCSPMKGHSHVYWYRQLPEEGLKFMVYLQKENIIDESGMPKERFSAEFPKEGPSILRIQQVVRGDSAAYFCASSPVPGGSDYGYTFGSGTRLTVV.

The J gene is TRBJ2-7, the V gene TRBV9; TRBD2 aligns across 11 bases. The V gene end was trimmed by 0 bases and the J gene end by 6 bases; junction bases not matched to a gene: 5. The CDR3 is 15 residues long. The germline gives CDR1 SGDLS, CDR2 YYNGEE. This chain's CDR3 is CASSVGGTSGSEQYF. The CDR3 DNA reads as TGTGCCAGCAGCGTAGGTGGGACTAGCGGCAGCGAGCAGTACTTC. Full variable domain (remainder filled in from reference TRBV9 and TRBJ2-7): DSGVTQTPKHLITATGQRVTLRCSPRSGDLSVYWYQQSLDQGLQFLIQYYNGEERAKGNILERFSAQQFPDLHSELNLSSLELGDSALYFCASSVGGTSGSEQYFGPGTRLTVT.

Regarding this clone: The sample contains more than one DNA sequence encoding this CDR3. V gene TRBV5-1 combines with J gene TRBJ2-5; a possible D gene is TRBD1 (5 bases). Trimming shortened V by 4 bases and J by 2 bases, and 9 bases separated the two germline ends. The CDR3 loop spans 13 amino acids. Germline CDR1 reads SGHRS; CDR2 reads YFSETQ. CDR3 nucleotide sequence: TGCGCCAGCAGCCGTGACAGACAAGAGACCCAGTACTTC. Amino acids: CASSRDRQETQYF.

The V gene is TRBV19, the J gene TRBJ1-5; D unresolved. Per the germline V gene, CDR1 is LNHDA and CDR2 is SQIVND (reference sequence). This CDR3 has 14 amino acids. With 3 bases removed from V and 7 bases from J, the gap between germline ends came to 13 bases. CDR3 in amino acids: CASSIVGLYQPQHF. Here the CDR3 DNA reads TGTGCCAGTAGTATTGTCGGTCTATACCAGCCCCAGCATTTT.